This T cell receptor beta chain appears in the sequencing data of a study of OX40 agonist ivuxolimab in advanced cancers. Study-level information: Anti-PD-1, anti-PD-L1 or anti-CTLA-4 therapy given earlier was allowed, and around 40% had some. Overall study results and limits: No determination was made of the antigen specificity of the expanded peripheral T cells. Among the lowest levels of clonal expansion were found in partial responders at 0.1-3.0 mg/kg. At 0.1 to 3.0 mg/kg, clonal expansion of CD4+ and CD8+ blood T cells had occurred by week 6.

Concerning this clone: Its cognate antigen is unknown.

V shed 1 base, J shed 15 bases, and the junction held 9 bases outside the gene matches. CDR3 length: 16 residues. Germline V gives CDR1 SGHVS, CDR2 FQNEAQ. The repertoire was sequenced with immunoSEQ multiplex PCR; TCRdb's copy has only in-frame clones and lacks some. The table shows roughly 60,000 clones, with 80% to 85% occurring only once. The sequencing used CD4+ or CD8+ T cells sorted from blood, collected in a trial of the OX40 agonist ivuxolimab. This TCR came from an adult with an advanced solid tumor such as melanoma, head and neck, liver or kidney cancer. V gene TRBV7-8 combines with J gene TRBJ2-1; TRBD2 matches at 16 bases. CDR3 DNA: TGTGCCAGCAGCTTAGTTTCGGGACTAGCGGGAGGGCCTCGGTTCTTC. Encoded protein: CASSLVSGLAGGPRFF.